This T cell receptor beta chain was observed in a study of cytomegalovirus exposure and HLA in healthy donors. Study-wide points: Some segments of the V type, notably TRBV6-2 and TRBV6-3, were excluded as indistinguishable. It was reportedly the case that the classifier diagnosed cytomegalovirus status with high specificity and sensitivity.

The germline CDR1 and CDR2 sequences are SEHNR and FQNEAQ (reference sequence). This CDR3 is 14 amino acids long. V gave up 3 bases and J gave up 1 base; unmatched junction bases: 2. Only one count was recorded for this clone. Its specificity is unknown. PCR involved 60 Vbeta and 13 Jbeta primers. Measured with immunoSEQ multiplex PCR; TCRdb has only the in-frame clones, and not every one. The sample shows about 200,000 clones, 82% of them seen only once. Each donor was healthy, and each was a bone marrow donor. The sequence came from a boy younger than 10 in good health and CMV-seronegative. The V and J genes are TRBV7-9 and TRBJ1-1; 7 bases match TRBD1. The sequenced sample consisted of PBMCs. In DNA, the CDR3 is TGTGCCAGCAGCTTGAACAGGGGGAACACTGAAGCTTTCTTT. Translating gives CASSLNRGNTEAFF.